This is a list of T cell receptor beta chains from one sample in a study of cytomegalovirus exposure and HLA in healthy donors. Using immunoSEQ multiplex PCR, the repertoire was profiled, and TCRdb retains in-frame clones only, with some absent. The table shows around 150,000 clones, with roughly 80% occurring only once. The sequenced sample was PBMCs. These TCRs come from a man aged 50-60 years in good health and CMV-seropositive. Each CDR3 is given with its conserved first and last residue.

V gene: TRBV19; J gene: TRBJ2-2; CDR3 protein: CASSISITGELFF
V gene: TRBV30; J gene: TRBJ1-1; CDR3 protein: CAWSLGGGEAFF
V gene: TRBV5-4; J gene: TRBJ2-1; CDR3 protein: CASSLGGEYEQFF
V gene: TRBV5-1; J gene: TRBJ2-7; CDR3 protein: CASSLVGVPDEQYF
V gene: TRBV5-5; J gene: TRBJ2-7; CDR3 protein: CASSLWTGIQYEQYF
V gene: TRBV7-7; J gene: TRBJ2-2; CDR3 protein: CASSLAGGPNTGELFF
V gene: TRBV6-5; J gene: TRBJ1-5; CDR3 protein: CASSRDWNQPQHF
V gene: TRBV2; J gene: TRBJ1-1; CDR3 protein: CASSKSFRVGNTEAFF
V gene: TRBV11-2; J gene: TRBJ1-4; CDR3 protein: CASSLVGGQAFEKLFF
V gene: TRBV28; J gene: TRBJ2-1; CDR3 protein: CASSARDLYNEQFF
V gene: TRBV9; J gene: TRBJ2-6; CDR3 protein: CASSEGTANVLTF
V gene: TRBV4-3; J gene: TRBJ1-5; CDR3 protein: CASSPGGSSNQPQHF
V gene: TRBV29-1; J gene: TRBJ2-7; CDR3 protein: CSVAQNYEQYF
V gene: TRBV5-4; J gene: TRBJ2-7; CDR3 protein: CASSLAERGRYEQYF
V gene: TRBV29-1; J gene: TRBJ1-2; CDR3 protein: CSAGTANYGYTF
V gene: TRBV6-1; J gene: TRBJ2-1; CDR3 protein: CASRILAGEIGEQFF
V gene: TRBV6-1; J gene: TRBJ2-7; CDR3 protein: CASSGQVYEQYF
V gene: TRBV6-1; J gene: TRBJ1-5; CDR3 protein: CASSADSWDRPQHF
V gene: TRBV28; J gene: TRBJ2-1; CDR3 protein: CASRSGSLYNEQFF
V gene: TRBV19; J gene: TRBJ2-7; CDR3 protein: CASSIGTVIPYEQYF
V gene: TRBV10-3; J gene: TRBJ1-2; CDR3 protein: CAISEPGTGLLPGYTF
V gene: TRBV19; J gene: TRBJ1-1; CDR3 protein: CASSALQGAEAFF
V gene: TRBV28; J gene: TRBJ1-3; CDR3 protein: CASSFSGQGRGGNTIYF
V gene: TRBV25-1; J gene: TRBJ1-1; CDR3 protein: CASSEEGATEAFF
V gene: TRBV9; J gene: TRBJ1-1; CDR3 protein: CASSVGQGSPEAFF
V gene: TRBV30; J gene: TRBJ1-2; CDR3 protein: CAWRQAGGQGYTF
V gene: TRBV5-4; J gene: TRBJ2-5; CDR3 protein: CASSFSSGSEETQYF
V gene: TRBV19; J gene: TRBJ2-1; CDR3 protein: CASTAGGLKTRNEQFF
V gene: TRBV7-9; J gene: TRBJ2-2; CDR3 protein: CASTPKGGSAGELFF
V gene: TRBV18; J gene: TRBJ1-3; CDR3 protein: CASSRPGLGNTIYF
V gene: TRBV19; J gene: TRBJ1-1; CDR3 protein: CASRRQVDGDTEAFF
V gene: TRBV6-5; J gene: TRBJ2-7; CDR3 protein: CASSKQYEQYF
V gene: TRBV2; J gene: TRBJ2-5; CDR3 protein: CASSEFRQETQYF
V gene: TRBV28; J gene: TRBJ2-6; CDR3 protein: CASSLAGVSGANGLTF
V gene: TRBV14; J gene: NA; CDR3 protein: CASSQDVTSEQYF
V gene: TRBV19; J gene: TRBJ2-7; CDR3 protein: CASSQGGADEQYF
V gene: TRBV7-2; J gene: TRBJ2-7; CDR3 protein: CASSPRTAYEQYF
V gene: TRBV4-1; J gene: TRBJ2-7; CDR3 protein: CASSQDPPTGYTPTRQYF
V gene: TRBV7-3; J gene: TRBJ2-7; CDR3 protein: CASSPAGTGLGEQYF
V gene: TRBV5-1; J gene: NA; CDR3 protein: CASSHRDTYEQYF